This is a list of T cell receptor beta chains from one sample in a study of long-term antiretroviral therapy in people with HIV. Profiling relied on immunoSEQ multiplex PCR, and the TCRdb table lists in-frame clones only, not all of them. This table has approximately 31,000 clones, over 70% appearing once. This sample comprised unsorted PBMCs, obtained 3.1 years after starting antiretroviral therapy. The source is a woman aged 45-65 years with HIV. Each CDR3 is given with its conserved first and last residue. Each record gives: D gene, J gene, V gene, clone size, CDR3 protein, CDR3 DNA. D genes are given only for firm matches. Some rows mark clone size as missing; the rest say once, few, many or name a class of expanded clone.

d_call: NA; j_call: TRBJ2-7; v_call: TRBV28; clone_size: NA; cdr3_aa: CASSPRITYEQYF; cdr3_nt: TGTGCCAGCAGTCCCCGAATCACCTACGAGCAGTACTTC
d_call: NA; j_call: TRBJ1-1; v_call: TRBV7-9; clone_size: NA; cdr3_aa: CASSLSSGVDEAFF; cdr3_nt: TGTGCCAGCAGCTTATCTTCAGGGGTAGATGAAGCTTTCTTT
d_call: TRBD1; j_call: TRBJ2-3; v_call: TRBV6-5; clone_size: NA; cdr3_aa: CASKLQGSTDTQYF; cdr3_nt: TGTGCCAGCAAACTACAGGGGAGCACAGATACGCAGTATTTT
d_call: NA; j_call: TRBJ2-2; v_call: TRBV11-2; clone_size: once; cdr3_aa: CASSLDSLQNGELFF; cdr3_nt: TGTGCCAGCAGCTTAGATAGCCTCCAAAACGGGGAGCTGTTTTTT
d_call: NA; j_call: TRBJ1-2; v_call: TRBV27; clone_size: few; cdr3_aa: CASSLSGYGYTF; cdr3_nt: TGTGCCAGCAGTTTATCGGGGTATGGCTACACCTTC
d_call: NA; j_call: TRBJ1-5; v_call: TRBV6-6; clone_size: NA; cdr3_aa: CASSYQGTGQPQHF; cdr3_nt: TGTGCCAGCAGTTATCAGGGCACGGGTCAGCCCCAGCATTTT
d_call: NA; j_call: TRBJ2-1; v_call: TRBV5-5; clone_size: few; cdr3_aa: CASTEGGSSYNEQFF; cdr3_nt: TGTGCCAGCACCGAAGGGGGGAGTTCCTACAATGAGCAGTTCTTC
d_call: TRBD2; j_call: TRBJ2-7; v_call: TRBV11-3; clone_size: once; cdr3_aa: CASSPQAGATYEQYF; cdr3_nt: TGTGCCAGCAGCCCCCAAGCGGGGGCCACCTACGAGCAGTACTTC
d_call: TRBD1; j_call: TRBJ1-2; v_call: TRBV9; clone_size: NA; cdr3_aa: CASSGFLQGALTYGYTF; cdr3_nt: TGTGCCAGCAGCGGATTTCTACAGGGGGCTTTAACGTATGGCTACACCTTC
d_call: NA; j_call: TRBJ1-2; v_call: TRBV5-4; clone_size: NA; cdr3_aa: CASSSGPLYYGYTF; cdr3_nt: TGTGCCAGCAGCTCCGGACCGCTCTACTATGGCTACACCTTC
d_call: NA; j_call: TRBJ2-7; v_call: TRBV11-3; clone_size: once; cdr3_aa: CASSFTERERIYEQYF; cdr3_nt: TGTGCCAGCAGCTTTACAGAGAGAGAACGAATCTACGAGCAGTACTTC
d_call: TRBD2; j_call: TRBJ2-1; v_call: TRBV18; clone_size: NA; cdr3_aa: CASSPGLAGGLSEQFF; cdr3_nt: TGTGCCAGCTCCCCCGGACTAGCGGGGGGGCTCTCTGAGCAGTTCTTC
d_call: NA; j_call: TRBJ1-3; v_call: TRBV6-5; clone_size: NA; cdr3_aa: CASSLGTALGDTIYF; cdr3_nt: TGTGCCAGCAGTTTGGGGACGGCTTTGGGGGACACCATATATTTT
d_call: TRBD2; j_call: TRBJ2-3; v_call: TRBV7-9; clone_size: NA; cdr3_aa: CASSLGASGGSDTQYF; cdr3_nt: TGTGCCAGCAGCTTAGGGGCTAGCGGGGGATCAGATACGCAGTATTTT
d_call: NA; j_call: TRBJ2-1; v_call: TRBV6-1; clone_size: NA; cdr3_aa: CASTAHYLIYNEQFF; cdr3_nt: TGTGCCAGCACCGCGCACTACCTCATTTACAATGAGCAGTTCTTC
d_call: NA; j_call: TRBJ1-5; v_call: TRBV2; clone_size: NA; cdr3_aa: CASSENSGAARPQHF; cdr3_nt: TGTGCCAGCAGTGAAAATTCAGGGGCTGCACGGCCCCAGCATTTT
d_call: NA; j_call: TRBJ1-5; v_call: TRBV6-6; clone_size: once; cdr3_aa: CASSYTPNQPQHF; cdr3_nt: TGTGCCAGCAGTTACACCCCGAATCAGCCCCAGCATTTT
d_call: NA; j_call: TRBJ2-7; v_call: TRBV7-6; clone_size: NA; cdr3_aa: CASSLVRDSAYEQYF; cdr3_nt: TGTGCCAGCAGCTTAGTACGCGACAGCGCCTACGAGCAGTACTTC
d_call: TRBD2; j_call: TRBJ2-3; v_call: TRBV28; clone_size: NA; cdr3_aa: CASSLGGAKPDTQYF; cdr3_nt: TGTGCCAGCAGCCTCGGGGGGGCCAAGCCAGATACGCAGTATTTT
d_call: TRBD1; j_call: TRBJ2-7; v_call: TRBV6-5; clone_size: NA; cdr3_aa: CASSLGQGISYEQYF; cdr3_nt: TGTGCCAGCAGCCTCGGACAGGGGATATCCTACGAGCAGTACTTC
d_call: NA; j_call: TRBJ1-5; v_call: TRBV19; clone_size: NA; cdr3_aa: CASTLGRDGKDQPQHF; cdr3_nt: TGTGCCAGTACCCTGGGCAGGGACGGGAAGGATCAGCCCCAGCATTTT
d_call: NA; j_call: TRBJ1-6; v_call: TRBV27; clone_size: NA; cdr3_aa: CASSLYRGRDSPLHF; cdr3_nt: TGTGCCAGCAGTTTATATAGGGGGAGAGATTCACCCCTCCACTTT
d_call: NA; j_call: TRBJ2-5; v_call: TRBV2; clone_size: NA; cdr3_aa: CASEGGWQETQYF; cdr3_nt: TGTGCCAGCGAGGGGGGTTGGCAAGAGACCCAGTACTTC
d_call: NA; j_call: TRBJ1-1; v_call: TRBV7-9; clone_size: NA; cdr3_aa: CASSREQGGNTEAFF; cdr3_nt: TGTGCCAGCAGCCGCGAACAAGGGGGAAACACTGAAGCTTTCTTT
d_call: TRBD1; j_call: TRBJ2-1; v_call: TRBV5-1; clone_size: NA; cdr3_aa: CASSSGQVQSNEQFF; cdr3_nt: TGCGCCAGCAGCTCCGGACAGGTCCAGTCCAATGAGCAGTTCTTC
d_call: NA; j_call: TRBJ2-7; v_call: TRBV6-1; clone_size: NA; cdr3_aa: CASSRFDYEQYF; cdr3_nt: TGTGCCAGCTCGCGGTTTGATTACGAGCAGTACTTC
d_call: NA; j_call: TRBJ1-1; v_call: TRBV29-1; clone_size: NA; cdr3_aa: CSVESLGQRNTEAFF; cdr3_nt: TGCAGCGTTGAGTCTCTCGGCCAGCGGAACACTGAAGCTTTCTTT
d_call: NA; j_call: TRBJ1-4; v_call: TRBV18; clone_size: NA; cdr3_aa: CASSLDDRSNEKLFF; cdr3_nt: TGTGCCAGCTCACTCGATGACAGGAGTAATGAAAAACTGTTTTTT
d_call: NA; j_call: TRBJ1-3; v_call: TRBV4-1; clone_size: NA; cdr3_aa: CASSQDPGSGNTIYF; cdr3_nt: TGCGCCAGCAGCCAAGATCCGGGATCTGGAAACACCATATATTTT
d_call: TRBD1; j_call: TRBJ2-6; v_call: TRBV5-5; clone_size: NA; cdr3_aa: CASSGQGGYSGANVLTF; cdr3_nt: TGTGCCAGCAGCGGACAGGGGGGCTACTCTGGGGCCAACGTCCTGACTTTC
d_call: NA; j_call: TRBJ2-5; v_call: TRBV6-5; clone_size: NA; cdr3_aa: CASSYVREETQYF; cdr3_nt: TGTGCCAGCAGTTACGTGCGGGAAGAGACCCAGTACTTC
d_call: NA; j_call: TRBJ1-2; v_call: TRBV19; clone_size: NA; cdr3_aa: CASRARAYGYTF; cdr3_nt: TGTGCCAGTAGGGCTCGAGCCTATGGCTACACCTTC
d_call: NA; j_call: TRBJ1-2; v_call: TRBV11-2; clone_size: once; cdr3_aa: CASSLVGEYYGYTF; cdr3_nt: TGTGCCAGCAGCTTAGTTGGGGAGTACTATGGCTACACCTTC
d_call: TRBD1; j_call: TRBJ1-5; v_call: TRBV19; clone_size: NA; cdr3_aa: CASQNRGRGNQPQHF; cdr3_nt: TGTGCCAGCCAGAACAGGGGGCGCGGCAATCAGCCCCAGCATTTT
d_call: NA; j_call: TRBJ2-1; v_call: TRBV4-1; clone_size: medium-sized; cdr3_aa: CASSQDLGGADNEQFF; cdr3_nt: TGCGCCAGCAGCCAAGATTTGGGGGGGGCCGACAATGAGCAGTTCTTC
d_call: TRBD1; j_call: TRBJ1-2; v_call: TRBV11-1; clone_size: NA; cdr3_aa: CASSQGTANYGYTF; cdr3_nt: TGTGCCAGCAGCCAGGGGACAGCTAACTATGGCTACACCTTC
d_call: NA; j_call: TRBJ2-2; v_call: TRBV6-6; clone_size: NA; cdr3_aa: CAIRGLGAGELFF; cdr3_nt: TGTGCCATTAGAGGTCTTGGTGCCGGGGAGCTGTTTTTT
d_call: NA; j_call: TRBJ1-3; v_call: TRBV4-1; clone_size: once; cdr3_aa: CASSQLGTVTSGNTIYF; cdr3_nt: TGCGCCAGCAGCCAACTTGGGACGGTGACCTCTGGAAACACCATATATTTT
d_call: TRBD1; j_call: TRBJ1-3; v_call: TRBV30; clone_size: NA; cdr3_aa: CAWVTGAGNTIYF; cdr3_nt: TGTGCCTGGGTGACAGGGGCTGGAAACACCATATATTTT
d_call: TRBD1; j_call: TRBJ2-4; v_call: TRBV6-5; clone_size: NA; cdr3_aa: CASREPSWDRNIQYF; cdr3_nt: TGTGCCAGCAGGGAACCTTCCTGGGACAGAAACATTCAGTACTTC
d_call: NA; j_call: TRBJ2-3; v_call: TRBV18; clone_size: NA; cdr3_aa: CASSATSRGSTDTQYF; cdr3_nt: TGTGCCAGCTCAGCTACATCGCGGGGTAGCACAGATACGCAGTATTTT